The T cell receptor beta chain under discussion was sequenced for a study of cytomegalovirus exposure and HLA in healthy donors. Study-level findings and limits: Evidence from a later analysis indicated that most CMV-associated TCR beta chains looked HLA-restricted.

As to this clone: Its antigen is undetermined.

Primers included in the PCR were 60 Vbeta and 13 Jbeta primers. Assay used: immunoSEQ multiplex PCR; TCRdb lists only in-frame clones, some missing. Seen here are approximately 200,000 clones, more than 60% observed once, and the top ten hold around 15%. The receptor comes from a man in his forties in good health and CMV-seronegative. The sample taken for sequencing was PBMCs.

Here the CDR3 reads CASSRGTSGSRGDTQYF. As DNA, the CDR3 is TGTGCCAGCTCACGAGGGACTAGCGGGAGTCGGGGAGATACGCAGTATTTT. The chain carries TRBV18 and TRBJ2-3; 14 positions agree with TRBD2. The CDR3 loop spans 17 amino acids. After removal of 4 bases from V and 5 bases from J, the junction contained 8 bases not matched to a gene. Per the germline V gene, CDR1 is KGHSH and CDR2 is LQKENI. Based on the CDR3 plus reference TRBV18 and TRBJ2-3, the full variable domain is NAGVMQNPRHLVRRRGQEARLRCSPMKGHSHVYWYRQLPEEGLKFMVYLQKENIIDESGMPKERFSAEFPKEGPSILRIQQVVRGDSAAYFCASSRGTSGSRGDTQYFGPGTRLTVL.